Below, 20 T cell receptor beta chains from the same sample are listed, as sequenced in a study of blood T cells in healthy people across ages. With a J-beta primer mix and a sample-barcoded 5' primer, a second PCR ran about 7 to 12 cycles. TCRdb re-called the 5' RACE reads with MiXCR, one entry per CDR3 protein. The sample yields 790,000 or so distinct CDR3 sequences, more than 35% seen once. The source material was blood. These receptors all come from an elderly man in good health.

This chain uses TRBV7-8 with TRBJ2-5; D perhaps matches TRBD1 (6 bases). The CDR3 has 16 amino acids. V lost 5 bases, J lost 11 bases, and 27 bases lay in between. CDR1 and CDR2 from the germline V gene are SGHVS and FQNEAQ. The CDR3 coding sequence is TGTGCCAGCAGCCAAACAGGGTTTTCGGTACTTTGGGAGCAGTACTTC. Protein sequence: CASSQTGFSVLWEQYF.

This clonotype was observed at least ten times. The chain carries TRBV2 and TRBJ1-1; no clear D gene. Germline CDR1 SNHLY, CDR2 FYNNEI. The germline V and J ends were trimmed by 5 bases and 1 base, with 5 bases remaining between them. CDR3 length: 12 residues. The CDR3 sequence: CASSFKNTEAFF. As DNA, the CDR3 is TGTGCCAGCAGTTTCAAGAACACTGAAGCTTTCTTT.

This clonotype was recorded many times. The chain combines TRBV20-1 with TRBJ2-1; TRBD1 matches at 7 bases. In germline, CDR1 is DFQATT, CDR2 SNEGSKA (reference sequence). The CDR3 contains 16 residues. With 3 bases clipped from V and 2 bases from J, the junction kept 10 bases outside the gene matches. The CDR3 here is CSARASDRSPYNEQFF. In nucleotides, the CDR3 is TGCAGTGCTAGGGCCTCGGACAGGTCCCCCTACAATGAGCAGTTCTTC.

About this clonotype: A read error may explain this, as a much larger clone is one base away. This chain connects TRBV29-1 to TRBJ2-5; tentative D call: TRBD1 (5 bases). The CDR3 is made up of 15 amino acids. Per germline, CDR1 SQVTM and CDR2 ANQGSEA. V dropped 3 bases and J dropped 11 bases, with 25 bases sitting between them. Here the CDR3 reads CSVEPSRRGSGEQYF. CDR3 bases: TGCAGCGTTGAGCCAAGCCGAAGGGGCTCGGGTGAGCAGTACTTC.

This clonotype was found once. One end of the junction does not line up with germline, which may come from a read error. This chain joins TRBV10-3 and TRBJ2-2; D possibly matches TRBD1 or TRBD2 (5 bases each). CDR1 is ENHRY, CDR2 SYGVKD, per germline. CDR3 length: 15 amino acids. The CDR3 DNA follows: TGTGCCATCAGTGGGGACGGCGCGAACACAGGGGAGCTGTTTTTT. Residues: CAISGDGANTGELFF.

This clonotype was counted at least ten times. The chain couples TRBV20-1 to TRBJ2-5; D remains unclear. V was cut by 3 bases and J by 2 bases, with 10 bases left in between. In germline, CDR1 is DFQATT, CDR2 SNEGSKA (reference sequence). The CDR3 runs 13 residues. The CDR3 protein is CSASLVPQETQYF. The CDR3 coding sequence is TGCAGTGCTAGTCTAGTCCCACAAGAGACCCAGTACTTC.

V is TRBV12-3 or TRBV12-4 and J is TRBJ2-1; 8 bases agree with TRBD2. The assigned J gene may be wrong: the sequence end matches TRBJ2-7 better. The CDR3 runs 15 residues. CDR3 DNA sequence: TGTGCCAGCAGTGAGACTAGCGACTCCTACAATGAGCAGTACTTC. This codes for CASSETSDSYNEQYF.

V and J are TRBV25-1 and TRBJ2-1; weak D call: TRBD1 (6 bases). V gave up 8 bases and J gave up 5 bases, with 13 bases separating them. Germline V gene sequence: CDR1 MGHDK, CDR2 SYGVNS. This CDR3 has 13 residues. DNA of the CDR3: TGTGCCAGCGGGGGCTGGCTCAACAATGAGCAGTTCTTC. Protein: CASGGWLNNEQFF.

This clonotype has more than one count but fewer than ten. The chain uses TRBV28 and TRBJ2-1; 14 nucleotides line up with TRBD2. Trimming at V came to 6 bases and at J to 7 bases, leaving 14 bases not matched to a gene. The CDR3 is made up of 18 amino acids. CDR1 is MDHEN and CDR2 is SYDVKM in the germline V gene. The CDR3 region has the DNA TGTGCCAGCAGCTCGCGACTAGCGGGAGGGCCTGATTTTAATGAGCAGTTCTTC. Protein: CASSSRLAGGPDFNEQFF. Filled out from reference TRBV28 and TRBJ2-1, the complete variable domain reads DVKVTQSSRYLVKRTGEKVFLECVQDMDHENMFWYRQDPGLGLRLIYFSYDVKMKEKGDIPEGYSVSREKKERFSLILESASTNQTSMYLCASSSRLAGGPDFNEQFFGPGTRLTVL.

With respect to this clonotype: One end of the junction is discordant with germline, which a read error may explain. The chain uses TRBV28 and TRBJ1-2; D might be TRBD1 (5 bases). Germline V gene lookup returns CDR1 MDHEN and CDR2 SYDVKM. This CDR3 has 15 residues. The CDR3 loop reads CAGSSPGRKIYGYTF. As DNA, the CDR3 is TGTGCCGGCAGTTCCCCGGGGCGGAAAATCTATGGCTACACCTTC.

This clonotype was picked up many times. This chain connects TRBV7-2 to TRBJ2-7; D call uncertain. The CDR3 has 12 residues. V lost 1 base and J lost 7, with 8 bases in between. Germline CDR1 and CDR2: SGHTA and FQGNSA. CDR3 sequence reads: CASSLEGWEQYF. CDR3 DNA sequence: TGTGCCAGCAGCTTAGAGGGATGGGAGCAGTACTTC.

In this sample, this clonotype turned up a few times. The chain recombines TRBV2 with TRBJ1-6, with D possibly being TRBD1 (5 bases). Trimming removed 2 bases from V and 6 bases from J, with 8 bases in between. CDR1 and CDR2 (germline): SNHLY, FYNNEI. This CDR3 is built from 14 residues. DNA for the CDR3: TGTGCCAGCAGTGAAATCGGGGGTAATTCACCCCTCCACTTT. Translation: CASSEIGGNSPLHF.

The sample holds a few counts of this clonotype. The chain recombines TRBV11-2 with TRBJ2-1, with no clear D. Trimming left V 0 bases short and J 5 bases short, with 14 bases between. Germline V gene sequence: CDR1 SGHAT, CDR2 FQNNGV. The length of the CDR3 is 16 residues. The CDR3 DNA follows: TGTGCCAGCAGCTTAGAGATCGTGACTCTTGACAATGAGCAGTTCTTC. Protein: CASSLEIVTLDNEQFF.

This clonotype was seen only once. A single base separates this from a much larger clone, so it may be a read error. The chain carries TRBV12-3 or TRBV12-4 and TRBJ2-6; 9 bases align to TRBD1. V lost 3 bases to trimming and J lost 6 bases; unmatched junction nucleotides: 12. This CDR3 region has 18 residues. The DNA for the CDR3 is TGTGCCAGCAGTTTGAGGGACAGGGAGTTAGCTGAGGCCAACGTCCTGACTTTC. This translates into CASSLRDRELAEANVLTF.

This clonotype has a handful of counts. Here the CDR3 reads CASSLVAVKGNEQFF. The CDR3 DNA follows: TGCGCCAGCAGCTTGGTGGCGGTGAAAGGCAATGAGCAGTTCTTC. This chain links TRBV5-1 with TRBJ2-1; D gene uncertain. Trimming stripped 0 bases from V and 6 bases from J, with 13 bases between. Per germline, CDR1 SGHRS and CDR2 YFSETQ. This CDR3 region has 15 residues.

The chain combines TRBV4-2 with TRBJ2-3; 9 bases align to TRBD2. This CDR3 has 16 amino acids. The germline gives CDR1 LGHNA, CDR2 YNFKEQ. Trimming cost V 2 bases and J 4 bases; bases outside gene matches: 7. The CDR3 spells CASSQLSGGSADTQYF. The CDR3 DNA reads as TGTGCCAGCAGCCAACTTAGCGGGGGAAGTGCAGATACGCAGTATTTT.

This clonotype was counted many times. This sequence joins TRBV29-1 and TRBJ2-1; TRBD2 might be the D (5 bases). V lost 2 bases, J lost 12 bases, and 11 bases lay in between. This CDR3 has 11 residues. The germline V gene encodes CDR1 SQVTM and CDR2 ANQGSEA. Written as DNA, the CDR3 is TGCAGCGTTGAAACGGGGTGGCCGCAGTTCTTC. It yields the protein CSVETGWPQFF.

This clonotype was detected only a few times. CDR3 sequence (DNA): TGTGCCATCAGTGAGCCTGGCCTAGCGGGAGGGCCGGGCGTCACAGATACGCAGTATTTT. Translation gives CAISEPGLAGGPGVTDTQYF. This chain connects TRBV10-3 to TRBJ2-3; TRBD2 matches at 12 bases. This CDR3 is 20 amino acids long. From germline, CDR1 is ENHRY and CDR2 SYGVKD. After removal of 2 bases from V and 2 bases from J, the junction contained 14 bases not matched to a gene.

The rearrangement links TRBV10-3 to TRBJ2-5; possibly TRBD1 for D (5 bases). Trimming took 6 bases from V and 2 from J, leaving 13 bases between them. The germline CDR1 and CDR2 sequences are ENHRY and SYGVKD. The length of the CDR3 is 14 residues. For the CDR3, the DNA is TGTGCCATCAGCAGACAGTTTTCTCAAGAGACCCAGTACTTC. It yields the protein CAISRQFSQETQYF.

This clonotype was observed a handful of times. The CDR3 loop is CASSAPAGGPKNIQYF. DNA for the CDR3: TGTGCCAGCAGTGCCCCCGCAGGAGGACCCAAAAACATTCAGTACTTC. The chain carries TRBV27 and TRBJ2-4, with D possibly TRBD2 on 5 matching bases. V was trimmed by 5 bases and J by 2 bases, leaving 16 bases between them. This CDR3 is 16 amino acids long. The germline V gene has CDR1 MNHEY and CDR2 SMNVEV (reference sequence).